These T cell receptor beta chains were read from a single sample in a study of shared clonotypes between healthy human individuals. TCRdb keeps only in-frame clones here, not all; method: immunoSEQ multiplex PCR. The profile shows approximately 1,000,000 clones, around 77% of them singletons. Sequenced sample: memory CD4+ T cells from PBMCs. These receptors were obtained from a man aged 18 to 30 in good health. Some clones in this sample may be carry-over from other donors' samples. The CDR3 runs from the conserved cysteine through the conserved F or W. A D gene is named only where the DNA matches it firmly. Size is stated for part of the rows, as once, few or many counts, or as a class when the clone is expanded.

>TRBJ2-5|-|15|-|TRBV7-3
CASRPGGGSQETQYF
TGTGCCAGCAGACCCGGGGGAGGCTCCCAAGAGACCCAGTACTTC
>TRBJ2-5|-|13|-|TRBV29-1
CSGAGRNQETQYF
TGCAGCGGTGCGGGACGGAACCAAGAGACCCAGTACTTC
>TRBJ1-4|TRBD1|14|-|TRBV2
CASREQGANEKLFF
TGTGCCAGCAGGGAACAGGGGGCTAATGAAAAACTGTTTTTT
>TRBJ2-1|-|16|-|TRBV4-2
CASSQDGRVNYNEQFF
TGTGCCAGCAGCCAAGATGGCAGGGTGAACTACAATGAGCAGTTCTTC
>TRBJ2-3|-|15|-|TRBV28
CASSWMEVSTDTQYF
TGTGCCAGCAGTTGGATGGAAGTTAGCACAGATACGCAGTATTTT
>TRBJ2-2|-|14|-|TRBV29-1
CSVVDSRVTGELFF
TGCAGCGTTGTAGACAGCCGCGTCACCGGGGAGCTGTTTTTT
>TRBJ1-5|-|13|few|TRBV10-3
CAISEDRYQPQHF
TGTGCCATCAGTGAGGACAGGTATCAGCCCCAGCATTTT
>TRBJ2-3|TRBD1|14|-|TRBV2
CASSMDRGTDTQYF
TGTGCCAGCAGCATGGACAGGGGGACAGATACGCAGTATTTT
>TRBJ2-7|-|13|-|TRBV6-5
CASRTGSGHEQYF
TGTGCCAGCAGAACAGGCAGCGGCCACGAGCAGTACTTC
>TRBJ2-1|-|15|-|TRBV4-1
CASSQTRSSYNEQFF
TGCGCCAGCAGCCAAACTAGAAGCTCCTACAATGAGCAGTTCTTC
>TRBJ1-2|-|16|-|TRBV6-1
CASSEGRAQPLYGYTF
TGTGCCAGCAGTGAAGGCAGGGCCCAGCCCCTATATGGCTACACCTTC
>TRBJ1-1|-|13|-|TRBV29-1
CSVVGTANTEAFF
TGCAGCGTTGTGGGGACGGCCAACACTGAAGCTTTCTTT
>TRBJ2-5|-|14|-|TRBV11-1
CASSLSEWKETQYF
TGTGCCAGCAGCTTAAGCGAATGGAAAGAGACCCAGTACTTC
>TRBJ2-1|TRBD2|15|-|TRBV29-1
CSVEGLAGSYNEQFF
TGCAGCGTTGAGGGACTAGCGGGATCCTACAATGAGCAGTTCTTC
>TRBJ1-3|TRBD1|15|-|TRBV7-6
CASSLTTGAGNTIYF
TGTGCCAGCAGCCTTACGACAGGGGCTGGAAACACCATATATTTT